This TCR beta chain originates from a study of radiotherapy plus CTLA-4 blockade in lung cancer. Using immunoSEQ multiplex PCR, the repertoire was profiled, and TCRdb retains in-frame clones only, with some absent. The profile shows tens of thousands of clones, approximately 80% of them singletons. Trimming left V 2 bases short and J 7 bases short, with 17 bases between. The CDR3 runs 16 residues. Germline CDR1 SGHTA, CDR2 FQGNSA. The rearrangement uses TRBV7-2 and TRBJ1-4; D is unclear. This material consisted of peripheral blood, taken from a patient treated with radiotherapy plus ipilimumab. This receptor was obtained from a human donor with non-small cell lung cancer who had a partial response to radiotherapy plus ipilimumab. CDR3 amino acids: CASSLQVSSASEKLFF. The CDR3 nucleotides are TGTGCCAGCAGCTTACAGGTTTCCTCCGCCAGTGAAAAACTGTTTTTT.